The sequence of this TCR beta chain was determined in a study of T cell repertoires in cytomegalovirus infection. On the study more broadly: The authors used CMV epitopes that were HLA-C-restricted (recently identified) and HLA-B-restricted (well studied). Public TCR beta signatures marked donors with CMV infection and the matching HLA. Overall study findings and caveats: Ex vivo responses were dominated by HLA-C-restricted CMV-specific TCR beta clonotypes. Based on cumulative public TCR beta family frequency, carriers of CMV plus the relevant HLA were identified.

The trim removed 0 bases at V and 1 base at J, leaving 0 bases unmatched. Germline values: CDR1 SGHAT, CDR2 FQDESV (reference sequence). CDR3 length: 17 residues. TCRdb recomputed calls from the reads with MiXCR, one row per CDR3 protein. The sample consists of approximately 100,000 distinct CDR3 sequences, approximately 45% of them appearing once. This clonotype came up a few times. Its antigen remains unknown. The sample consisted of CD8+ T cells from cultured PBMCs, taken from culture after CMV antigen stimulation. This chain connects TRBV11-1 to TRBJ2-1; the match to TRBD2 covers 13 bases. This clonotype originated in a human donor in good health (CMV status not recorded). Some clones in this sample may be carry-over from other donors' samples. CDR3 in DNA: TGTGCCAGCAGCTTAGCGACTAGCGGGGGGTCCTACAATGAGCAGTTCTTC. Its translation: CASSLATSGGSYNEQFF.